This T cell receptor beta chain was observed in a study of human T cells and chemical hapten exposure. The germline V and J ends were trimmed by 0 bases and 5 bases, with 9 bases remaining between them. The CDR3 covers 14 residues. From germline, CDR1 is SGHRS and CDR2 YFSETQ. TCRdb itself ran the RACE reads through MiXCR, one entry per CDR3 protein. The sample consists of 250,000 or so distinct CDR3 sequences, roughly 7.4% of them appearing once. Time point reported: pre-sensitization, week 0. As to treatment: therapeutic diphenylcyclopropenone sensitization with weekly scalp DPC. This sequence was found in a man between 18 and 29 years old with alopecia areata. Some clones in this sample may be carry-over from other donors' samples. The V gene is TRBV5-1, the J gene TRBJ2-1; D perhaps matches TRBD1 (5 bases). The source was whole blood, collected in connection with sensitization to the hapten diphenylcyclopropenone (DPC). CDR3 DNA: TGCGCCAGCAGCTTGGACAGGTCCAACAATGAGCAGTTCTTC. This translates into CASSLDRSNNEQFF.